The clone carrying this TCR beta chain was picked up many times. Its antigen is not identified. Per germline, CDR1 KGHDR and CDR2 SFDVKD. Trimming took 4 bases from V and 1 from J, leaving 7 bases between them. The CDR3 consists of 13 residues. Using its own MiXCR run on the 5' RACE reads, TCRdb lists one record per CDR3 protein. The sample lists tens of thousands of distinct CDR3 sequences, roughly 5.5% occurring once. These data are taken from a study of neurological immune-mediated disorders. Overall study findings and caveats: The multiple sclerosis repertoire cluster was associated with no clinical or MRI feature. Repertoires from 18 of 34 multiple sclerosis patients grouped phylogenetically into a related-CDR3 cluster, suggesting a possible signature.

This chain joins TRBV24-1 and TRBJ2-7, with unresolved D. What was sequenced was PBMCs. This receptor was obtained from a man younger than 35 with multiple sclerosis. The CDR3 DNA sequence: TGTGCCACCAGTGAGGGTCCTTCCTACGAGCAGTACTTC. Encoded protein: CATSEGPSYEQYF.